These T cell receptor beta chains were read from a single sample in a study of CD8 T cells in ankylosing spondylitis. Via MiXCR, TCRdb re-called the 5' RACE reads, giving one row per CDR3 protein. The sample includes 150,000 to 200,000 distinct CDR3 sequences, roughly 10% of them seen just once. Sequenced material: blood, either unsorted or a sorted T cell fraction (not recorded which). The receptors come from a male donor with ankylosing spondylitis or in good health (not recorded which). Each CDR3 is given with its conserved first and last residue. D genes are given only for firm matches. Clone size is not always given. Where it is, it says once, few, many or a class for expanded clones.

D,V,size,J,DNA,CDR3
TRBD2,TRBV20-1,-,TRBJ2-1,TGCAGTGCTAGTGGTAGCGGGGACCTCTACAATGAGCAGTTCTTC,CSASGSGDLYNEQFF
-,TRBV12-3/TRBV12-4,-,TRBJ2-2,TGTGCCAGCAGTTTTCAGCTCGCGAACACCGGGGAGCTGTTTTTT,CASSFQLANTGELFF
-,TRBV12-3/TRBV12-4,many,TRBJ2-7,TGTGCCAGCAGGGGGGACGGTTACTACGAGCAGTACTTC,CASRGDGYYEQYF
TRBD2,TRBV20-1,-,TRBJ2-3,TGCAGTGCTAGAGATAGGCGACTAGCGGGAGCAGATACGCAGTATTTT,CSARDRRLAGADTQYF
TRBD2,TRBV11-2,many,TRBJ2-5,TGTGCCAGCAGTCCCGGTAGGGCGGGAGCCCAAGAGACCCAGTACTTC,CASSPGRAGAQETQYF
TRBD2,TRBV5-6,many,TRBJ2-1,TGTGCCAGCAGCTTGCGACTAGCGGGAGTCTACAATGAGCAGTTCTTC,CASSLRLAGVYNEQFF
-,TRBV15,many,TRBJ1-1,TGTGCCACCAGCAGAGATCTACCCGGTGGCGGGCAAACTGGCCTGAGTGAATTCTTT,CATSRDLPGGGQTGLSEFF
-,TRBV5-1,many,TRBJ2-5,TGCGCCAGCAGCTTTCGTGTCGAGAACTTGGAGACCCAGTACTTC,CASSFRVENLETQYF
-,TRBV6-1,-,TRBJ2-5,TGTGCCAGCAGTAGGTCGGACTTTTCTAAAGAGACCCAGTACTTC,CASSRSDFSKETQYF
-,TRBV5-1,-,TRBJ2-7,TGCGCCAGCAGCTTGGTCGGTGGTGGCTCCTACGAGCAGTACTTC,CASSLVGGGSYEQYF
-,TRBV4-1,few,TRBJ1-1,TGCGCCAGCAGCCAAGATCGGTGGCAGGTGAACACTGAAGCTTTCTTT,CASSQDRWQVNTEAFF
-,TRBV24-1,many,TRBJ2-3,TGTGCCACCAGTTCGTCGGGCATTGCAGATACGCAGTATTTT,CATSSSGIADTQYF
-,TRBV5-1,many,TRBJ1-1,TGCGCCAGCAGCTTGCGGGCCACCACTGAAGCTTTCTTT,CASSLRATTEAFF
-,TRBV12-3/TRBV12-4,many,TRBJ1-6,TGTGCCAGCAGCCCTTCCAGGGAGAGGAATTCACCCCTCCACTTT,CASSPSRERNSPLHF
-,TRBV27,many,TRBJ1-2,TGTGCCAGCAGTTCCTCTAACTATGGCTACACCTTC,CASSSSNYGYTF
-,TRBV4-2,-,TRBJ2-3,TGTGCCAGCAGCCAGGACAGCGCCACAGAAACGCAGTATTTT,CASSQDSATETQYF
TRBD1,TRBV29-1,many,TRBJ1-2,TGCAGCGCTGGACAGGATTCCTATGGCTACACCTTC,CSAGQDSYGYTF
TRBD1,TRBV30,-,TRBJ2-2,TGTGCCTGGAATACCGGGACAGGGGGCACCGGGGAGCTGTTTTTT,CAWNTGTGGTGELFF
-,TRBV7-2,many,TRBJ1-2,TGTGCCAGCAGCTTAGTGGCAGGGGACGGCTACACCTTC,CASSLVAGDGYTF
TRBD1,TRBV20-1,many,TRBJ2-4,TGCAGTGCTAAGGGGCAGGGGGAAAACATTCAGTACTTC,CSAKGQGENIQYF
TRBD1,TRBV4-3,many,TRBJ1-1,TGCGCCAGCAGCCAAGATAGACAGGGATTGAGAGCTTTCTTT,CASSQDRQGLRAFF
-,TRBV10-3,many,TRBJ2-7,TGTGCCATCAGTATCGGTGGCGTGGGCGAGCAGTACTTC,CAISIGGVGEQYF
-,TRBV12-3/TRBV12-4,-,TRBJ2-3,TGTGCCAGCAGTTTAAAGCAAGTAGATACGCAGTATTTT,CASSLKQVDTQYF
TRBD2,TRBV27,many,TRBJ2-7,TGTGCCAGCAGTTTAAGGAGACTAGCGGGAGCCTACGAGCAGTACTTC,CASSLRRLAGAYEQYF
TRBD1,TRBV3-1,many,TRBJ1-2,TGTGCCAGCAACCCATCTGACAGGGGGCACGGCTACACCTTC,CASNPSDRGHGYTF
-,TRBV12-3/TRBV12-4,many,TRBJ1-2,TGTGCCAGCAGTTTGTCACCGGGAGGCTACACCTTC,CASSLSPGGYTF
-,TRBV5-1,many,TRBJ1-1,TGCGCCAGCAGCTCGAGGCCCACTGGGGGCACTGAAGCTTTCTTT,CASSSRPTGGTEAFF